The present T cell receptor (beta chain) was sequenced within a study of blood T cell repertoires in COVID-19. Turning to the study itself: Samples of COVID-19 (acute and convalescent) were obtained from the United States, Italy and Spain. Sources were T cells, B-cell-depleted T cells, or PBMCs; the material itself was cDNA or gDNA.

With 5 bases clipped from V and 4 bases from J, the junction kept 10 bases outside the gene matches. The CDR3 contains 15 residues. From germline, CDR1 is MDHEN and CDR2 SYDVKM. Study processing details: Estimation of nucleated cell counts was performed using reference gene primer amplification. Assay used: immunoSEQ multiplex PCR; TCRdb lists only in-frame clones, some missing. V, J and clone size reflect that table, while D and trimming were determined from the DNA. The sample holds a few hundred thousand clones, approximately 82% seen once. This clonotype was sampled from a man between 25 and 39 years old who had recovered from COVID-19. The chain recombines TRBV28 with TRBJ1-2; 7 bases are a match to TRBD1. Sequenced material: peripheral blood. CDR3 loop: CASSTADRLGYGYTF. CDR3 in DNA: TGTGCCAGCAGTACAGCGGACAGGCTCGGCTATGGCTACACCTTC.